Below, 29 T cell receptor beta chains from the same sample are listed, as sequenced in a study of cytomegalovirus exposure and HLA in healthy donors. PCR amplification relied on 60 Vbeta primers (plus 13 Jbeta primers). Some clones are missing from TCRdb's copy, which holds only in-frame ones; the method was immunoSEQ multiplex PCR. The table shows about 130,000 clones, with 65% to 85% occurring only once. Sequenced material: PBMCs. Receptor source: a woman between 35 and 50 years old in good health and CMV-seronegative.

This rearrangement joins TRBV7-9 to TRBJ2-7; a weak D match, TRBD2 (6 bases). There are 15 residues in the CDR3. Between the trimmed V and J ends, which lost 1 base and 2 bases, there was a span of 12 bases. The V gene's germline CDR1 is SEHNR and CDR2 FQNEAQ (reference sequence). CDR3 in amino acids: CASSLELASTYEQYF. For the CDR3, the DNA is TGTGCCAGCAGCTTAGAACTAGCCTCGACCTACGAGCAGTACTTC.

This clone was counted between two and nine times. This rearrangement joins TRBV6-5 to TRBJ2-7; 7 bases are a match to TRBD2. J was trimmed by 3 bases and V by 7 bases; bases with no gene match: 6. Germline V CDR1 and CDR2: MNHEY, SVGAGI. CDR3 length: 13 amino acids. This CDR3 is CASTQGLIYEQYF. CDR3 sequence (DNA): TGTGCCAGCACCCAGGGACTAATCTACGAGCAGTACTTC.

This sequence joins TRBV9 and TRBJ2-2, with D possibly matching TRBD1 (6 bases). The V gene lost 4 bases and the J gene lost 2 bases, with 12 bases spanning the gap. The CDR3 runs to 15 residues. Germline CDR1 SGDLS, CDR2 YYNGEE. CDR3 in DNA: TGTGCCAGCAGCCCCTGGACAGTTAACACCGGGGAGCTGTTTTTT. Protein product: CASSPWTVNTGELFF.

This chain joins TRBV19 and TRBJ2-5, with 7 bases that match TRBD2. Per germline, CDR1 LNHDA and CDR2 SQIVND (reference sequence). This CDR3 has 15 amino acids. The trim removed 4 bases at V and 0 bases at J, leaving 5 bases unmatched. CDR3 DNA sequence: TGTGCCAGTAGTACCACTAGCGCCGACCAAGAGACCCAGTACTTC. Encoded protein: CASSTTSADQETQYF.

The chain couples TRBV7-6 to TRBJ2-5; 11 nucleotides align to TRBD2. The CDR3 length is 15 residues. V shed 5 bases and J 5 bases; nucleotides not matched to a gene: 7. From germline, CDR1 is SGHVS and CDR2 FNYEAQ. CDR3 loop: CASSTLAGGMETQYF. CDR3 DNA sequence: TGTGCCAGCAGCACCCTAGCGGGGGGCATGGAGACCCAGTACTTC.

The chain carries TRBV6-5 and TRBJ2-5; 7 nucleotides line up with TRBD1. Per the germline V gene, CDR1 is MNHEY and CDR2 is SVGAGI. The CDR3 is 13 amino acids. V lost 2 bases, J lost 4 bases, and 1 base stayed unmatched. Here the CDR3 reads CASSYNRGETQYF. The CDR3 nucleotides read TGTGCCAGCAGTTACAACAGGGGAGAGACCCAGTACTTC.

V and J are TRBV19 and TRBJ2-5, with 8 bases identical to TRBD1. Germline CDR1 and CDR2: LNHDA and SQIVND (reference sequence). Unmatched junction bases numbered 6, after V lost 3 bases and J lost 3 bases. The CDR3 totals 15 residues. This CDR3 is CASSILDRDEETQYF. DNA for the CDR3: TGTGCCAGTAGTATCCTGGACAGGGATGAAGAGACCCAGTACTTC. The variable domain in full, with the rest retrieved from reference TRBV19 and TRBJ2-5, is DGGITQSPKYLFRKEGQNVTLSCEQNLNHDAMYWYRQDPGQGLRLIYYSQIVNDFQKGDIAEGYSVSREKKESFPLTVTSAQKNPTAFYLCASSILDRDEETQYFGPGTRLLVL.

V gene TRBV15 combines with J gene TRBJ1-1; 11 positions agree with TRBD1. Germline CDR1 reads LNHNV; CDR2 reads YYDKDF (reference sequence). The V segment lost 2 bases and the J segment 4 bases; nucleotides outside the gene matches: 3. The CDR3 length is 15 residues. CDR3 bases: TGTGCCACCAGCAGATCCGGGACAGGGGGCACTGAAGCTTTCTTT. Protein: CATSRSGTGGTEAFF.

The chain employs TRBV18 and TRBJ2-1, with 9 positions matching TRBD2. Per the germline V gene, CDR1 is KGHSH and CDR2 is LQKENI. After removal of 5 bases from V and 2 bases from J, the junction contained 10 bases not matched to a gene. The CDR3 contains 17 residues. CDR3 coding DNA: TGTGCCAGCTCAGGCGGGCTAGCGGGATTGCCCTACAATGAGCAGTTCTTC. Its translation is CASSGGLAGLPYNEQFF.

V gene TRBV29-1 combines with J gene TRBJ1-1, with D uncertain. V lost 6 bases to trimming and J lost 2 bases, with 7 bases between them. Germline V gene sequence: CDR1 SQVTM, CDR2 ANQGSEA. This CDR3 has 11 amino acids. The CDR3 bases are TGCAGCGTGGGCACCAACACTGAAGCTTTCTTT. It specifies CSVGTNTEAFF.

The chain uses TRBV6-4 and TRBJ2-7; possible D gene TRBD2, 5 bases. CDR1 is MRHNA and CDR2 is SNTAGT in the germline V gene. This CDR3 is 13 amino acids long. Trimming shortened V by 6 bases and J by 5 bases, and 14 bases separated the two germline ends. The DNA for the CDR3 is TGTGCCAGCAGGCCCCTGGTGAGGGACGAGCAGTACTTC. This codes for CASRPLVRDEQYF.

CDR3 loop: CAWSVQVRLAEAFF. CDR3 nucleotide sequence: TGTGCCTGGAGTGTACAGGTACGGCTTGCTGAAGCTTTCTTT. The V gene is TRBV30, the J gene TRBJ1-1; maybe TRBD1 (5 bases). The CDR3 spans 14 residues. The V and J ends lost 0 bases and 6 bases respectively, with 14 bases between them. Germline values: CDR1 GTSNPN, CDR2 SVGIG (reference sequence).

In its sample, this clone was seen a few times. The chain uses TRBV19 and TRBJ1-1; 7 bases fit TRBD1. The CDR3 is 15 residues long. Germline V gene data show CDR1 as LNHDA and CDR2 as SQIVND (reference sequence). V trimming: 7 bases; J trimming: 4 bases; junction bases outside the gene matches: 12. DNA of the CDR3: TGTGCCAGTAACCATATGACAGGGCGGCTCACTGAAGCTTTCTTT. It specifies CASNHMTGRLTEAFF.

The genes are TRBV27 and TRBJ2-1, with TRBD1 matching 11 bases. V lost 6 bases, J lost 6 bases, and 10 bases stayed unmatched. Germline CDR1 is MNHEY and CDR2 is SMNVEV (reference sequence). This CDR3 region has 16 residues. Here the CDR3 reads CASSPLGQGALNEQFF. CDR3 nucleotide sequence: TGTGCCAGCAGCCCCCTAGGACAGGGGGCCCTCAATGAGCAGTTCTTC.

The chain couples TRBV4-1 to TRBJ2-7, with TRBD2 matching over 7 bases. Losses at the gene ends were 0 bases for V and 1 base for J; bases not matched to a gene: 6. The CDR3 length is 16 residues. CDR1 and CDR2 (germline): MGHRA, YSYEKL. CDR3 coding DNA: TGCGCCAGCAGCCAAGATAGCTCGGGACTATCCTACGAGCAGTACTTC. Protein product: CASSQDSSGLSYEQYF.

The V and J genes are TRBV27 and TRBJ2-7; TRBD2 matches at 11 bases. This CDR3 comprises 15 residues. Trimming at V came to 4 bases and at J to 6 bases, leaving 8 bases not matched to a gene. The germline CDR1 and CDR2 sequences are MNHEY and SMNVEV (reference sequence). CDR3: CASSSGTSGGSEQYF. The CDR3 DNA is TGTGCCAGCAGTTCCGGGACTAGCGGAGGAAGCGAGCAGTACTTC.

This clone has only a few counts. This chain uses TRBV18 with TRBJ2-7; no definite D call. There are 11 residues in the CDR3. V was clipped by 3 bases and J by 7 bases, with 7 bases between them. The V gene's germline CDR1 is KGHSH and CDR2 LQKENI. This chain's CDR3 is CASSPSEEQYF. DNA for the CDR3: TGTGCCAGCTCACCTTCTGAGGAGCAGTACTTC.

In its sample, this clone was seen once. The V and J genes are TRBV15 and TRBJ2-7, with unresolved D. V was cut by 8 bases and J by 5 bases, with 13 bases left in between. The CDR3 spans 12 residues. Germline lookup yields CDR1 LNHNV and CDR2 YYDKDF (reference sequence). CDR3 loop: CATQAPSHEQYF. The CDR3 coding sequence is TGTGCCACCCAAGCGCCGTCCCACGAGCAGTACTTC.

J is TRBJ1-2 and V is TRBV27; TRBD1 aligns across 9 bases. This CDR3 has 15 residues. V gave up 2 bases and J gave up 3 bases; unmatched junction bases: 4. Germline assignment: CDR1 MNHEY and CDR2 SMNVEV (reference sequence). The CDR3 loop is CASSLGTGMDYGYTF. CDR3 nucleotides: TGTGCCAGCAGTTTAGGGACAGGGATGGACTATGGCTACACCTTC.

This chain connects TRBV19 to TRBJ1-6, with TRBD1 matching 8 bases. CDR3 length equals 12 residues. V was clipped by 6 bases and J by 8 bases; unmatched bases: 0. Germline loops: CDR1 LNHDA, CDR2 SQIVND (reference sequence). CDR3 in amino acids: CASRQGDSPLHF. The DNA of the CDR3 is TGTGCCAGTAGACAGGGGGATTCACCCCTCCACTTT.

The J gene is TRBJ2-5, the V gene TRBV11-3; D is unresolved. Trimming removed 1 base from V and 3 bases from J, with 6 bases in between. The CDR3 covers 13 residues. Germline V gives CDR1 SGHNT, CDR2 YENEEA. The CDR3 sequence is CASSLGVEETQYF. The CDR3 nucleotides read TGTGCCAGCAGCTTAGGAGTCGAAGAGACCCAGTACTTC.

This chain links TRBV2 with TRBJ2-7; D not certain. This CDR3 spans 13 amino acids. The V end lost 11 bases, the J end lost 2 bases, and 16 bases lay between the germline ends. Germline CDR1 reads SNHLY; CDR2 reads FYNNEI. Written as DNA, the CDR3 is TGTGCCGGGCTTGGGCTCCCTACCTACGAGCAGTACTTC. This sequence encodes CAGLGLPTYEQYF. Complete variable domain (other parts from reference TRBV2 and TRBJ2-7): EPEVTQTPSHQVTQMGQEVILRCVPISNHLYFYWYRQILGQKVEFLVSFYNNEISEKSEIFDDQFSVERPDGSNFTLKIRSTKLEDSAMYFCAGLGLPTYEQYFGPGTRLTVT.

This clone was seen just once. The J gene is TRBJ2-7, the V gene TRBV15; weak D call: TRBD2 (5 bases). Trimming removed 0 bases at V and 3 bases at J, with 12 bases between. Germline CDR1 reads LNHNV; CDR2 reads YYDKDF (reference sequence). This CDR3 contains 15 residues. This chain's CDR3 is CATSREYEEVYEQYF. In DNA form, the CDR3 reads TGTGCCACCAGCAGAGAGTATGAGGAGGTCTACGAGCAGTACTTC. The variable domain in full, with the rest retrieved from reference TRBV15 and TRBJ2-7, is DAMVIQNPRYQVTQFGKPVTLSCSQTLNHNVMYWYQQKSSQAPKLLFHYYDKDFNNEADTPDNFQSRRPNTSFCFLDIRSPGLGDTAMYLCATSREYEEVYEQYFGPGTRLTVT.

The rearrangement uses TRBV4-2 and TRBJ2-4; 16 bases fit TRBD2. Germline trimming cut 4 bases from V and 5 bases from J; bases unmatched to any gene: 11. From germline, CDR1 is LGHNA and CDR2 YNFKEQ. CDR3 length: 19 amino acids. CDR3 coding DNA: TGTGCCAGCAGCCCCTCAGGGGGACTAGCGGGGGGGCGGGAAAACATTCAGTACTTC. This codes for CASSPSGGLAGGRENIQYF.

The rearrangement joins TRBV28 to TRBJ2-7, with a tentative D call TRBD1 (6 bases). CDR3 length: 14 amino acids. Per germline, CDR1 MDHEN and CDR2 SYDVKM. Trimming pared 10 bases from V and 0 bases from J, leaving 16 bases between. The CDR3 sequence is CAIALTGISYEQYF. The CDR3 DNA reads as TGTGCCATCGCCCTGACAGGCATCTCCTACGAGCAGTACTTC.

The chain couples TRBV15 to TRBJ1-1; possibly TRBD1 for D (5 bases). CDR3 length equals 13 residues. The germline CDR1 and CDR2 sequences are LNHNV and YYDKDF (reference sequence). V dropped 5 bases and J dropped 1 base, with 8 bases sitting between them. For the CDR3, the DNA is TGTGCCACCAGCGGGGGGAAGAACACTGAAGCTTTCTTT. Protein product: CATSGGKNTEAFF. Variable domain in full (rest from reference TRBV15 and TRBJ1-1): DAMVIQNPRYQVTQFGKPVTLSCSQTLNHNVMYWYQQKSSQAPKLLFHYYDKDFNNEADTPDNFQSRRPNTSFCFLDIRSPGLGDTAMYLCATSGGKNTEAFFGQGTRLTVV.

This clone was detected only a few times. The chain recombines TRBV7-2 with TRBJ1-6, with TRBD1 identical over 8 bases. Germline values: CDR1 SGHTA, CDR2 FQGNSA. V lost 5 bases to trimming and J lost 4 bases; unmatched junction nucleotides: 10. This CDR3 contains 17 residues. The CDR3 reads CASSLGRDRNYNSPLHF. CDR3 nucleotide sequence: TGTGCCAGCAGCCTAGGCCGGGACAGGAATTATAATTCACCCCTCCACTTT.

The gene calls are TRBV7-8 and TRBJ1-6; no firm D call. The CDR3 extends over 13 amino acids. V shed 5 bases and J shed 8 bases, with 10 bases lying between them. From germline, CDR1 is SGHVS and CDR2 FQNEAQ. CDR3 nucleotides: TGTGCCAGCAGCCCGCAGATGGATTCACCCCTCCACTTT. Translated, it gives CASSPQMDSPLHF.

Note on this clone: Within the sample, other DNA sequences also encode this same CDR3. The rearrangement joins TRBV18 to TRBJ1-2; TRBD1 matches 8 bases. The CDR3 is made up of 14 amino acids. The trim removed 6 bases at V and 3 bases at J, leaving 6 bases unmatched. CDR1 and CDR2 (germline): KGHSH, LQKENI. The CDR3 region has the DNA TGTGCCAGCTCGACCGGGACAGGAGACTATGGCTACACCTTC. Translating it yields CASSTGTGDYGYTF.